This T cell receptor (beta chain) was sequenced during a study of cytomegalovirus exposure and HLA in healthy donors. This PCR relied on a set of 60 Vbeta primers and 13 Jbeta primers. Repertoires were generated with immunoSEQ multiplex PCR, while TCRdb's copy carries only in-frame clones and drops some. The data show about 140,000 clones, approximately 80% seen once. The sequenced material came from PBMCs. This sequence was found in a male donor in good health and CMV-seronegative.

The CDR3: CASSVRDRVNYGYTF. CDR3 sequence (DNA): TGTGCCAGCAGCGTCCGGGACAGGGTTAACTATGGCTACACCTTC. V is TRBV5-6 and J is TRBJ1-2, with TRBD1 matching over 9 bases. J gave up 1 base and V 4 bases, and 5 bases lay outside the gene matches. This CDR3 is 15 amino acids long. CDR1 is SGHDT, CDR2 YYEEEE, per germline.